Included here is one TCR beta chain sequence, with context. MiXCR, applied by TCRdb to the RACE reads, yields one record per CDR3 protein. This repertoire shows fewer than 130,000 distinct CDR3 sequences, 11% found once; its top ten account for around 3.4%. As to time point: patch test 1, 2 weeks after DPC sensitization. Documented treatment: therapeutic diphenylcyclopropenone sensitization with weekly scalp DPC. Unmatched junction bases numbered 7, after V lost 3 bases and J lost 5 bases. The length of the CDR3 is 14 residues. This sample was included in a study of human T cells and chemical hapten exposure.

The clonotype originates from a woman in her forties with alopecia areata. Some clones in this sample may be carry-over from other donors' samples. The chain has TRBV12-3 or TRBV12-4 and TRBJ2-7; 7 bases fit TRBD2. The sample consisted of whole blood, taken in connection with sensitization to the hapten diphenylcyclopropenone (DPC). The CDR3 loop is CASSFEAGDDEQYF. For the CDR3, the DNA is TGTGCCAGCAGTTTTGAGGCGGGAGACGACGAGCAGTACTTC.